The source of this TCR beta chain is a study of cytomegalovirus exposure and HLA in healthy donors. Study at large: The 120 or so validation repertoires were reported in a later analysis to have been generated on the same platform as the roughly 720 first-cohort repertoires. General study points: Cytomegalovirus status was reportedly diagnosed by the classifier with high specificity and sensitivity. The tendency of first-cohort TCR clusters to co-occur in the approximately 120 validation repertoires was identified by a subsequent analysis.

Note on this clone: Its antigen is as yet unknown.

Clones were sequenced by immunoSEQ multiplex PCR, and TCRdb holds only the in-frame ones, with some missing. The table shows some 220,000 clones, with about 89% occurring only once. V was clipped by 1 base and J by 4 bases, with 16 bases between them. The CDR3 is 17 amino acids. Germline lookup yields CDR1 SGHAT and CDR2 FQNNGV. The study drew the donors from its approximately 110-subject validation cohort, separate from the 666-subject first cohort. This chain connects TRBV11-2 to TRBJ2-2; the D gene is possibly TRBD1 (6 bases). Sequencing was carried out using PBMCs. This TCR was recovered from a woman aged 18-35 years in good health and CMV-seronegative. The CDR3 DNA sequence: TGTGCCAGCAGCTTAGCGGCAGGGGATTGGGTCACCGGGGAGCTGTTTTTT. Amino acid sequence: CASSLAAGDWVTGELFF.